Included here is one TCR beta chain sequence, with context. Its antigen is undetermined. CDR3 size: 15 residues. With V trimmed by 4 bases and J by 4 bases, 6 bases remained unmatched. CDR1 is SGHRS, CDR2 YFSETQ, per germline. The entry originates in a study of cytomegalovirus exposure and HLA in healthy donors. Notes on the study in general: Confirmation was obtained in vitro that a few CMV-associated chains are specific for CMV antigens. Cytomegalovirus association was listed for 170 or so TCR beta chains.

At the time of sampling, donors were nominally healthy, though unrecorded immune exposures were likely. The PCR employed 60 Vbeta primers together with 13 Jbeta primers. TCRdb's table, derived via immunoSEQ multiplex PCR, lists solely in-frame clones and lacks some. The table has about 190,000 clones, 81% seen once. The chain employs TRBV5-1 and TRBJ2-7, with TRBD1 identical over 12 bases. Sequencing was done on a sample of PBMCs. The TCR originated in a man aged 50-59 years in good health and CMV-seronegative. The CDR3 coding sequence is TGCGCCAGCAGCATGGGACAGGGGGCGCGGTACGAGCAGTACTTC. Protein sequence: CASSMGQGARYEQYF.